This TCR beta chain was identified during a study of OX40 agonist ivuxolimab in advanced cancers. On the study more broadly: Given to patients was ivuxolimab, an agonistic anti-OX40 (CD134) antibody.

The repertoire was sequenced with immunoSEQ multiplex PCR; TCRdb's copy has only in-frame clones and lacks some. The sample records more than 45,000 clones, roughly 88% being singletons. As regards this clone: Its antigen is undetermined.

Findings of the study overall: On average, CD8+ T cells had more expanded clones than CD4+. Still undetermined is the antigen specificity of the expanded peripheral T cells.

It was autoimmune disease history or systemic immunosuppression that excluded patients. This material consisted of CD4+ or CD8+ T cells sorted from blood, taken in a trial of the OX40 agonist ivuxolimab. This TCR was sampled from an adult with an advanced solid tumor such as melanoma, head and neck, liver or kidney cancer.

This CDR3 reads CASSSPQRDQPQHF. CDR3 DNA sequence: TGTGCCAGTAGTAGCCCCCAGAGGGATCAGCCCCAGCATTTT. The chain joins TRBV19 to TRBJ1-5, with D uncertain. CDR1 is LNHDA, CDR2 SQIVND, per germline (reference sequence). V lost 4 bases and J 5 bases, leaving 12 bases between the germline ends. The CDR3 runs to 14 residues.